Listed below are T cell receptor beta chains from one sample, sequenced in a study of tumor-infiltrating lymphocytes in primary liver carcinoma. TCRdb re-analysed the multiplex PCR reads in MiXCR, keeping a single row per CDR3 protein. The sample carries about 70,000 distinct CDR3 sequences, approximately 70% recorded once. The source material was liver tumor tissue from sampling region 4. The source is a man aged 35-49 years with primary liver carcinoma and hepatitis B virus infection. Both conserved end residues are part of each CDR3. The order of the fields is clone size, V gene, J gene, D gene, CDR3 DNA, CDR3 protein. A D gene is named only where the DNA matches it firmly. Clone size is given for some rows only: seen once, a few or many times, or a class if the clone is expanded.

abundance: few
v_gene: TRBV2
j_gene: TRBJ1-1
d_gene: TRBD1
CDR3nt: TGTGCCAGCAGTGAACGGGCAGCACAGGGGACTGAAGCTTTCTTT
CDR3aa: CASSERAAQGTEAFF

abundance: once
v_gene: TRBV29-1
j_gene: TRBJ1-2
d_gene: -
CDR3nt: TGCAGCGTTGCCCAGATAGTAGATGGCTGCACCTTT
CDR3aa: CSVAQIVDGCTF

abundance: -
v_gene: TRBV11-2
j_gene: TRBJ2-1
d_gene: -
CDR3nt: TGTGTCAGCAGCCTTCTTGTGGGCTCTTACTACAGTGAGCAGTTCTTC
CDR3aa: CVSSLLVGSYYSEQFF

abundance: medium-sized
v_gene: TRBV11-2
j_gene: TRBJ2-3
d_gene: -
CDR3nt: TGTGCCAGCAGCTTAGGGGTAGCGACGAGCACAGATACGCAGTATTTT
CDR3aa: CASSLGVATSTDTQYF

abundance: -
v_gene: TRBV11-2
j_gene: TRBJ2-1
d_gene: TRBD2
CDR3nt: TGTGCCAGCAGCTCCGCACTAGCGGGAGTTCGCTTGGAAGGTGGCTTC
CDR3aa: CASSSALAGVRLEGGF

abundance: -
v_gene: TRBV11-2
j_gene: TRBJ2-5
d_gene: -
CDR3nt: TGCGCCGGCAGCTTCGGGGCCAGCCAAGAGACCCAGTACTTC
CDR3aa: CAGSFGASQETQYF

abundance: many
v_gene: TRBV6-4
j_gene: TRBJ2-7
d_gene: -
CDR3nt: TGTGCCAGCAGTCTCGAGTTCGACCGGGACTACGAGCAGTACTTC
CDR3aa: CASSLEFDRDYEQYF

abundance: -
v_gene: TRBV6-1
j_gene: TRBJ1-5
d_gene: -
CDR3nt: TGTGCCAGCAGTATCGTCGCAGGAGGGGATAATCAGCCCCAGCATTTT
CDR3aa: CASSIVAGGDNQPQHF

abundance: many
v_gene: TRBV12-3/TRBV12-4
j_gene: TRBJ1-1
d_gene: TRBD1
CDR3nt: TGTGCCAGCAGGGGACAGCTCAACACTGAAGCTTTCTTT
CDR3aa: CASRGQLNTEAFF

abundance: -
v_gene: TRBV19
j_gene: TRBJ2-6
d_gene: -
CDR3nt: TGTGCCAGTAATGCCAGGACAATGTCTTGGGCCAACGTCCTGACTTTC
CDR3aa: CASNARTMSWANVLTF

abundance: -
v_gene: TRBV5-4
j_gene: TRBJ2-7
d_gene: -
CDR3nt: TGTGCCAACAGCTTGGCCGGACCCTACGAGCAGTACTTC
CDR3aa: CANSLAGPYEQYF

abundance: -
v_gene: TRBV11-2
j_gene: TRBJ2-1
d_gene: -
CDR3nt: TGTGCCAGCAGCTTAGATTGGGGGCTGACGTCGGACCGGGACCCCTGGTCCTACAATGAGCAGCTCTTC
CDR3aa: CASSLDWGLTSDRDPWSYNEQLF

abundance: -
v_gene: TRBV29-1
j_gene: TRBJ2-5
d_gene: -
CDR3nt: TGCAGCGTTGGTCACGGACAAGAGGTCCAGTACTTC
CDR3aa: CSVGHGQEVQYF

abundance: -
v_gene: TRBV2
j_gene: TRBJ2-5
d_gene: TRBD2
CDR3nt: TGTACCAGCAGTGAGGTCTCGAGTGGGAGGGCCCCGGAGACCCAGTACTTC
CDR3aa: CTSSEVSSGRAPETQYF

abundance: -
v_gene: TRBV11-1
j_gene: TRBJ2-7
d_gene: TRBD1
CDR3nt: TGTGCCAGCAGCGAGAGACAGGGGGGCTCTACCTGCGAGCAGCACTTC
CDR3aa: CASSERQGGSTCEQHF

abundance: many
v_gene: TRBV28
j_gene: TRBJ1-2
d_gene: -
CDR3nt: TGTGCCAGCAGTTTTATGGGGCTTGGTTACACCTTC
CDR3aa: CASSFMGLGYTF

abundance: -
v_gene: TRBV12-3/TRBV12-4
j_gene: TRBJ2-1
d_gene: -
CDR3nt: TGTGCCAGCAGTTTAGTGGGGGGGCCTAGAGGGTATGAGCAGTTCTTC
CDR3aa: CASSLVGGPRGYEQFF

abundance: -
v_gene: TRBV4-1
j_gene: TRBJ2-2
d_gene: -
CDR3nt: TGCGCGAGCAGCCAAGAGTCGATAGCGCGCACCGGGGAGCTGTTTTTT
CDR3aa: CASSQESIARTGELFF

abundance: -
v_gene: TRBV11-2
j_gene: TRBJ2-2
d_gene: -
CDR3nt: TGTGCCAGCAGCTTAGTGGGGCTAGCAGGAACCGGGGAGTTGTTTTTT
CDR3aa: CASSLVGLAGTGELFF